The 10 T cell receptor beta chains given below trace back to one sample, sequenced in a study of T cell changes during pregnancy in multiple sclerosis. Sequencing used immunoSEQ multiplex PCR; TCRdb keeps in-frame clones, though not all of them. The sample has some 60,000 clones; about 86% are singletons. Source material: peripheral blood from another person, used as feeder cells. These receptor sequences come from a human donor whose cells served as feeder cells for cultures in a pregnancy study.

The CDR3 bases are TGTGCCAGCAGGGGGACAGGTAGCACAGATACGCAGTATTTT. This sequence encodes CASRGTGSTDTQYF. This sequence joins TRBV28 and TRBJ2-3; TRBD1 matches at 8 bases. Germline V gene sequence: CDR1 MDHEN, CDR2 SYDVKM. This CDR3 spans 14 amino acids. After removal of 6 bases from V and 0 bases from J, the junction contained 2 bases not matched to a gene.

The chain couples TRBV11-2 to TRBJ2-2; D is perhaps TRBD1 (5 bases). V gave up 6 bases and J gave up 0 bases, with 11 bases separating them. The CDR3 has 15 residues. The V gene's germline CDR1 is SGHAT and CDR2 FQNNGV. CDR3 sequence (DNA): TGTGCCAGCAGTCCAGGGATACCGAACACCGGGGAGCTGTTTTTT. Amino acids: CASSPGIPNTGELFF.

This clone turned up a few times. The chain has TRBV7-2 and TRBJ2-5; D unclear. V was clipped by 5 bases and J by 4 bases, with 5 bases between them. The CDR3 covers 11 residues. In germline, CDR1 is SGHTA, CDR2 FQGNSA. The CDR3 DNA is TGTGCCAGCAGCACAATAGAGACCCAGTACTTC. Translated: CASSTIETQYF.

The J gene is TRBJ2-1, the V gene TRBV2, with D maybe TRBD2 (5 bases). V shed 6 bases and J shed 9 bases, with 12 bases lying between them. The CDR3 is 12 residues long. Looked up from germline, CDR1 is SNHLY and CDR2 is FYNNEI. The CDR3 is CASRGVGGEQFF. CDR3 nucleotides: TGTGCCAGCAGGGGCGTCGGAGGTGAGCAGTTCTTC.

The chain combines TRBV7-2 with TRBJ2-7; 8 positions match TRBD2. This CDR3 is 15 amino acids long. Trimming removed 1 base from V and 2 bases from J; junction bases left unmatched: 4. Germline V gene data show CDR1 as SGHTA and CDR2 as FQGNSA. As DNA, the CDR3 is TGTGCCAGCAGCTTAGTTGTAGCGGGGACCTACGAGCAGTACTTC. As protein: CASSLVVAGTYEQYF. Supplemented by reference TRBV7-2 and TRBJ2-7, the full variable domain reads GAGVSQSPSNKVTEKGKDVELRCDPISGHTALYWYRQSLGQGLEFLIYFQGNSAPDKSGLPSDRFSAERTGGSVSTLTIQRTQQEDSAVYLCASSLVVAGTYEQYFGPGTRLTVT.

The CDR3 nucleotides are TGTGCCAGTAGTATGTTCCCCAATTTGGAGAAGTTGAGCTCCTATAATTCACCCCTCCACTTT. Protein sequence: CASSMFPNLEKLSSYNSPLHF. The chain links TRBV19 to TRBJ1-6, with unresolved D. The CDR3 is 21 residues long. V lost 3 bases to trimming and J lost 0 bases, with 24 bases between them. Germline values: CDR1 LNHDA, CDR2 SQIVND (reference sequence). The full variable domain, completed using reference TRBV19 and TRBJ1-6, is DGGITQSPKYLFRKEGQNVTLSCEQNLNHDAMYWYRQDPGQGLRLIYYSQIVNDFQKGDIAEGYSVSREKKESFPLTVTSAQKNPTAFYLCASSMFPNLEKLSSYNSPLHFGNGTRLTVT.

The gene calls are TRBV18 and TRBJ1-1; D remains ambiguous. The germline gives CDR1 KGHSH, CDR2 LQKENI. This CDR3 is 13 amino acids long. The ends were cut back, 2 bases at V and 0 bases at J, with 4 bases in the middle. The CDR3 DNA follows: TGTGCCAGCTCACCAGCCATGAACACTGAAGCTTTCTTT. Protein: CASSPAMNTEAFF.

CDR3 nucleotides: TGTGCCAGCTCACCACAGGGACAGGGGGATGGCTACACCTTC. Translated, it gives CASSPQGQGDGYTF. This sequence joins TRBV18 and TRBJ1-2; 11 nucleotides align to TRBD1. Looked up from germline, CDR1 is KGHSH and CDR2 is LQKENI. The CDR3 is made up of 14 amino acids. Trimming cost V 1 base and J 6 bases; bases outside gene matches: 1.

The CDR3 sequence is CASSMDTYGYTF. Here the CDR3 DNA reads TGTGCCAGCAGTATGGACACCTATGGCTACACCTTC. The chain joins TRBV5-4 to TRBJ1-2, with D perhaps matching TRBD1 (5 bases). Germline-derived CDR1 and CDR2 are SGHNT and YYREEE (reference sequence). V lost 5 bases to trimming and J lost 4 bases, with 9 bases between them. This CDR3 spans 12 amino acids.

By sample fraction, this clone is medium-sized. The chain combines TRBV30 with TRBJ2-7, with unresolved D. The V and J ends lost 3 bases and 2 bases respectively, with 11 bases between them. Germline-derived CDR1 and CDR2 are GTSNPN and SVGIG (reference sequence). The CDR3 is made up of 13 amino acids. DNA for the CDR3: TGTGCCTGGAGCCTATCAGTAGCCTACGAGCAGTACTTC. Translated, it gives CAWSLSVAYEQYF.